The entry below gives a single T cell receptor beta chain sequence along with its context. This clone was detected once. Its recognized antigen is unknown. No base-level quality is on record; no much larger clone is a single base apart. This specimen comes from a study of PD-1 blockade in classical Hodgkin lymphoma (dated by TCRdb to 2019 to 2021). For the study in its entirety: Nivolumab dosing was 3 mg/kg intravenously every 2 weeks, continuing until either disease progression or unacceptable toxicity. A peripheral blood immune signature of response to PD-1 blockade in classical Hodgkin lymphoma was defined using TCR beta sequencing and CyTOF.

The time point label, as the study defines it: cycle 2 day 1 (C2D1) of nivolumab. Relapse after autologous stem cell transplantation had occurred in all trial patients, and cohorts A, B and C were distinguished by prior brentuximab vedotin exposure. The trial cohort comprised approximately 55 patients with relapsed/refractory classical Hodgkin lymphoma whose best overall responses were complete response, partial response or progressive disease. Single-agent nivolumab was administered to trial patients in the multi-cohort phase II CheckMate 205 trial. Best overall response was determined by an independent review committee according to the 2007 International Working Group response criteria. Trial PBMCs were obtained immediately prior to nivolumab initiation (C1D1) and on therapy at cycle 2 day 1 and cycle 4 day 1. Peripheral blood was collected in 8 mL Vacutainer Cell Preparation Tubes, from which PBMCs were isolated by centrifugation and then cryopreserved.

CDR1 and CDR2, looked up from the germline V gene, are KGHSH and LQKENI. Trimming removed 6 bases from V and 6 bases from J, leaving 9 bases between the germline ends. The CDR3 spans 11 residues, from the cysteine through the phenylalanine. Only the CDR3 DNA stays, 33 bases, in frame from base 1. The Qiagen DNeasy kit was used to extract genomic DNA from unsorted PBMCs and from the negatively selected CD4+ and CD8+ fractions. Using primers that anneal to V and J segments, immunoSEQ multiplex PCR amplified the TCR beta CDR3 regions. A synthetic immune receptor repertoire was used to minimize amplification bias, and remaining bias was computationally removed after sequencing. The authors' analysis ran thus. Repertoire diversity was quantified as the Shannon entropy index using custom Python scripts. Unsorted, CD4+ and CD8+ repertoires were analyzed separately, except in combined analyses where CD4+ and CD8+ sequences were merged in silico. A clone was considered expanded if an increase in frequency of at least 2-fold after treatment relative to C1D1 was found, and a pseudocount of 0.5 was applied to clones undetected at baseline. Singleton clones were defined as clones with 0 or 1 copy at C1D1, and non-singleton clones were defined as clones with 2 or more copies. By matching protein sequences in sorted samples from the same patient, clones expanded in unsorted samples were annotated as CD4+, CD8+ or unknown. Wilcoxon tests on paired samples were used to test diversity changes from C1D1 to C4D1. What TCRdb holds here is the immuneACCESS table cut down to in-frame rearrangements. Part of the clones is not present; checked against another copy, under half of the missing clones reflect an unresolved V gene, and the others are unexplained. The V and J calls and clone size are taken from that table; D and trimming were inferred from the DNA. Across this sample there are 30,000 to 45,000 clones, with about 91% seen only once. The ten biggest clones cover approximately 8.1% of the sample.

The research as a whole found: Among trial patients, those achieving complete response had baseline diversity similar to that of newly diagnosed patients, while diversity was significantly lower in partial responders and progressors. Only a single clinical trial cohort was studied, and what caused the repertoire differences, possibly disease activity or prior therapy, remained undefined. Diversity was lower in patients who began nivolumab less than 1 year after ASCT, so these patients were left out of later analyses to avoid confounding by immune reconstitution. Baseline TCR diversity was reported to be lower in newly diagnosed patients than in healthy donors and to be lower still in relapsed/refractory patients. By C4D1, a significant rise was seen in CD4+ TCR diversity but not in CD8+ TCR diversity (p=0.0027 vs p=0.16), and the rise was most apparent among complete responders (p=0.02).

The rearranged segments are TRBV18 and TRBJ2-7, and TRBD1 may be the D gene, going by 5 matching bases. The sample here was peripheral blood mononuclear cells (PBMCs), taken before the second cycle of nivolumab. The sequence came from a human donor with classical Hodgkin lymphoma. The CDR3 protein is CASSLGVEQYF. In nucleotides, the sequence is TGTGCCAGCTCGCTAGGGGTCGAGCAGTACTTC.